This record concerns one TCR beta chain sequence. This beta chain came through as a stray read in a library set up for alpha chains, and its size says little. The study tagged each TCR cDNA molecule with a unique molecular identifier. One entry per CDR3 protein results from TCRdb running MiXCR on the 5' RACE reads. The table has fewer than 15,000 distinct CDR3 sequences, 3.9% seen once. The data belong to a study of spatial heterogeneity in lung cancer. Study background: Mean representation of each unique TCR and UMI combination in the raw reads exceeded nine occurrences.

Time point described: sample taken at primary tumor resection. No cell sorting; template was whole RNA from tumor, lung tissue or PBMC. Per the germline V gene, CDR1 is KGHSH and CDR2 is LQKENI. V was pared by 2 bases and J by 7 bases, with 6 bases between. This CDR3 is 13 amino acids long. This receptor was identified in a male donor with early-stage non-small cell lung cancer. This specimen was PBMCs, taken at surgery. The gene calls are TRBV18 and TRBJ1-6; possibly TRBD1 for D (5 bases). The CDR3 coding sequence is TGTGCCAGCTCACCAGGGGACAATTCACCCCTCCACTTT. Translated: CASSPGDNSPLHF.